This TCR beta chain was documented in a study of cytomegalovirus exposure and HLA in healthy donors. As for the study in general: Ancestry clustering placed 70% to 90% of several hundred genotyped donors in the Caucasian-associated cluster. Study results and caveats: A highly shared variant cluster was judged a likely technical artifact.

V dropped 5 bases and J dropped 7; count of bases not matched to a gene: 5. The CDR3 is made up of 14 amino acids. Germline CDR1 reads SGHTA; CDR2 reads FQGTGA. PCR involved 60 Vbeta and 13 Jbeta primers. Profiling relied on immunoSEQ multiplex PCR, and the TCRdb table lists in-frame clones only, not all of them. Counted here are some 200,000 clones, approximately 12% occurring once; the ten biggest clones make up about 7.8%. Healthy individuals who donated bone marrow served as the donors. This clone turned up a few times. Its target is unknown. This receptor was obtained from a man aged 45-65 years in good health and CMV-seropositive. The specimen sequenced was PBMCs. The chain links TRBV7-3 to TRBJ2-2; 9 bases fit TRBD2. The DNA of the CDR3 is TGTGCCAGCAGCCAGGCAGCGGGGGGCGGGGAGCTGTTTTTT. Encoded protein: CASSQAAGGGELFF.